These 17 T cell receptor beta chains share one sample of origin, sequenced in a study of post-analysis software for immune sequencing data. General observations from the study: TRBV segments more frequent in patients than in controls numbered a few and included TRBV5-6, TRBV5-1 and TRBV20-1.

Unique molecular identifiers were carried by the TCR beta cDNA libraries. TCRdb redid the calling of the PCR reads with MiXCR, one entry per CDR3 protein. The table lists roughly 800,000 distinct CDR3 sequences, around 45% of them singletons. What these receptors recognize is not known. Sequenced input: blood. The receptors come from a girl aged 10-17 years with multiple sclerosis.

This clonotype was detected a few times. CDR3 bases: TGTGCCAGCAGCCGCAGTGCAACTAATGAAAAACTGTTTTTT. Protein sequence: CASSRSATNEKLFF. V is TRBV27 and J is TRBJ1-4; no reliable D call. This CDR3 comprises 14 residues. Germline V gene sequence: CDR1 MNHEY, CDR2 SMNVEV (reference sequence). Trimming removed 6 bases at V and 0 bases at J, with 8 bases between.

This chain joins TRBV30 and TRBJ2-1; TRBD2 matches at 11 bases. V lost 0 bases to trimming and J lost 7 bases; unmatched junction nucleotides: 5. The CDR3 consists of 15 residues. Germline CDR1 and CDR2: GTSNPN and SVGIG (reference sequence). The CDR3: CAWSVQLAGENEQFF. The DNA of the CDR3 is TGTGCCTGGAGTGTACAACTAGCGGGAGAGAATGAGCAGTTCTTC.

This chain connects TRBV27 to TRBJ1-1; D ambiguous. Trimming shortened V by 5 bases and J by 5 bases, and 9 bases separated the two germline ends. Germline V gene sequence: CDR1 MNHEY, CDR2 SMNVEV (reference sequence). The CDR3 has 12 amino acids. The CDR3 loop is CASSGGETEAFF. The CDR3 DNA follows: TGTGCCAGCAGTGGCGGGGAAACTGAAGCTTTCTTT.

The CDR3 bases are TGTGCCAGCAGCTTAGGAGATCGCGGGATGAGCTCCTACAATGAGCAGTTCTTC. Its protein product is CASSLGDRGMSSYNEQFF. V is TRBV7-8 and J is TRBJ2-1; D may be TRBD2 (6 bases). Between the trimmed V and J ends, which lost 1 base and 0 bases, there was a span of 16 bases. CDR1 is SGHVS, CDR2 FQNEAQ, per germline. The CDR3 consists of 18 residues.

This clonotype has more than one count but fewer than ten. A read error may produce the germline difference seen at one junction end. V gene TRBV5-5 combines with J gene TRBJ2-1, with D maybe TRBD2 (5 bases). CDR3 length: 15 residues. Germline V gives CDR1 SGHKS, CDR2 YYEKEE (reference sequence). CDR3 nucleotides: TGTGCCAGCAGCTTAGGTGGGAGTTCCTACAATGGGCAGTTCTTC. Translation gives CASSLGGSSYNGQFF.

This rearrangement joins TRBV12-3 or TRBV12-4 to TRBJ1-2; TRBD1 matches at 7 bases. CDR3 length equals 13 residues. The trim removed 7 bases at V and 4 bases at J, leaving 6 bases unmatched. For the CDR3, the DNA is TGTGCCAGCACTGGTAGGGGGCTCTATGGCTACACCTTC. Translated, it gives CASTGRGLYGYTF.

This clonotype was seen a single time. This chain connects TRBV7-2 to TRBJ1-5; no clear D gene. From germline, CDR1 is SGHTA and CDR2 FQGNSA. The CDR3 is made up of 16 amino acids. Trimming took 1 base from V and 0 from J, leaving 10 bases between them. The CDR3 DNA sequence: TGTGCCAGCAGCTTAGGCAGGCCCGTTAGCAATCAGCCCCAGCATTTT. As protein: CASSLGRPVSNQPQHF. The variable domain in full, with the rest retrieved from reference TRBV7-2 and TRBJ1-5, is GAGVSQSPSNKVTEKGKDVELRCDPISGHTALYWYRQSLGQGLEFLIYFQGNSAPDKSGLPSDRFSAERTGGSVSTLTIQRTQQEDSAVYLCASSLGRPVSNQPQHFGDGTRLSIL.

In its sample, this clonotype was seen once. This sequence joins TRBV29-1 and TRBJ1-1, with 8 bases lining up with TRBD1. The ends lost 6 bases at V and 4 bases at J; junction bases unmatched: 4. The germline V gene encodes CDR1 SQVTM and CDR2 ANQGSEA. The CDR3 is made up of 12 amino acids. The CDR3 here is CSVGQGPTEAFF. CDR3 coding DNA: TGCAGCGTCGGACAGGGCCCCACTGAAGCTTTCTTT.

This clonotype appeared a few times. This chain uses TRBV29-1 with TRBJ1-1; D is undetermined. Trimming took off 7 bases at V and 1 base at J, with 4 bases between the two ends. The CDR3 runs 10 residues. The V gene's germline CDR1 is SQVTM and CDR2 ANQGSEA. Here the CDR3 reads CSARNTEAFF. The CDR3 nucleotides are TGCAGCGCCCGGAACACTGAAGCTTTCTTT.

This clonotype was detected only a few times. V usage is TRBV12-3 or TRBV12-4 and J usage is TRBJ2-7; possibly TRBD2 for D (6 bases). V dropped 1 base and J dropped 2 bases, with 12 bases sitting between them. This CDR3 is 15 amino acids long. This CDR3 is CASSLGLEGAYEQYF. The CDR3 region has the DNA TGTGCCAGCAGTTTAGGACTAGAGGGTGCCTACGAGCAGTACTTC.

This clonotype occurred a few times. V and J are TRBV28 and TRBJ2-7; 7 bases match TRBD2. Per the germline V gene, CDR1 is MDHEN and CDR2 is SYDVKM. CDR3 length equals 14 residues. V lost 7 bases and J lost 3; bases outside the gene matches: 9. This CDR3 is CASTPLAEVYEQYF. The CDR3 DNA is TGTGCCAGCACACCGCTAGCGGAAGTCTACGAGCAGTACTTC.

This sequence joins TRBV4-3 and TRBJ1-2; D remains unclear. CDR1 LGHNA and CDR2 YSLEER come from the germline V gene. This CDR3 region has 13 residues. The V gene lost 2 bases and the J gene lost 8 bases, with 12 bases spanning the gap. CDR3 residues: CASSQKLTGGYTF. Here the CDR3 DNA reads TGCGCCAGCAGCCAAAAGCTGACCGGGGGCTACACCTTC.

V and J are TRBV20-1 and TRBJ2-3, with D possibly being TRBD2 (6 bases). Trimming took 5 bases from V and 4 from J, leaving 37 bases between them. CDR1 is DFQATT, CDR2 SNEGSKA, per germline (reference sequence). This CDR3 has 21 residues. The CDR3 is CSAERYGSDYPPLPNPDTQYF. The CDR3 DNA reads TGCAGTGCTGAAAGATACGGATCGGACTATCCGCCCCTTCCGAACCCAGATACGCAGTATTTT.

This chain connects TRBV24-1 to TRBJ2-3, with D hard to call. Germline CDR1 is KGHDR and CDR2 is SFDVKD. CDR3 size: 15 residues. V was trimmed by 1 base and J by 4 bases, leaving 11 bases between them. CDR3 residues: CATSDFGLEADTQYF. DNA for the CDR3: TGTGCCACCAGTGATTTCGGGCTAGAGGCAGATACGCAGTATTTT.

The rearrangement joins TRBV12-3 or TRBV12-4 to TRBJ2-3; 10 bases are shared with TRBD2. The V gene end was trimmed by 2 bases and the J gene end by 4 bases; junction bases not matched to a gene: 6. The CDR3 length is 16 residues. CDR3 nucleotide sequence: TGTGCCAGCAGTTTATCCGGGCTAGCGGGAGCAGATACGCAGTATTTT. Amino acids: CASSLSGLAGADTQYF.

This clonotype turned up a few times. The chain combines TRBV7-3 with TRBJ1-1, with D hard to call. Germline V gene sequence: CDR1 SGHTA, CDR2 FQGTGA. V lost 0 bases, J lost 4 bases, and 12 bases lay in between. The CDR3 consists of 15 residues. The CDR3 region has the DNA TGTGCCAGCAGCTTAACAGGGAATTGGGGCACTGAAGCTTTCTTT. As protein: CASSLTGNWGTEAFF.

The V and J genes are TRBV28 and TRBJ2-7; D gene ambiguous. This CDR3 has 16 residues. Germline CDR1 MDHEN, CDR2 SYDVKM. The V end lost 5 bases, the J end lost 0 bases, and 17 bases lay between the germline ends. CDR3: CASSPPGQLYSYEQYF. CDR3 nucleotides: TGTGCCAGCAGTCCCCCGGGCCAACTATACTCCTACGAGCAGTACTTC.